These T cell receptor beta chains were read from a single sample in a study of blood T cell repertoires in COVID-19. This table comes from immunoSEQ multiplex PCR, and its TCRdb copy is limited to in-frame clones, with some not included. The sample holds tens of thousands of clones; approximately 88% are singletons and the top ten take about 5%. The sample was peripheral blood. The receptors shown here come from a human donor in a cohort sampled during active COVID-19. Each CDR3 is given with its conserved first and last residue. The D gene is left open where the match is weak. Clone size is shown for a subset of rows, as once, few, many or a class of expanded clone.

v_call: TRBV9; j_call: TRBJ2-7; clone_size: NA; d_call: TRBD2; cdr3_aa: CASSVTSGGNYEQYF; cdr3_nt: TGTGCCAGCAGCGTTACTAGCGGGGGGAATTACGAGCAGTACTTC
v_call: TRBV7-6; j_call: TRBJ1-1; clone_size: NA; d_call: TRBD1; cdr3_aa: CAPVGTGNSIMNTEAFF; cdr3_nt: TGTGCCCCGGTAGGGACAGGAAACTCTATAATGAACACTGAAGCTTTCTTT
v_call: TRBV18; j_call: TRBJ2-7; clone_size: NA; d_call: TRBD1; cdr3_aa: CASSPLPWQGEYEQYF; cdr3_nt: TGTGCCAGCTCACCACTCCCCTGGCAGGGGGAGTACGAGCAGTACTTC
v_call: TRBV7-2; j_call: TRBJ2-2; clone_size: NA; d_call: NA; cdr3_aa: CASSGLAANTGELFF; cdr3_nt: TGTGCCAGCAGCGGTCTGGCAGCGAACACCGGGGAGCTGTTTTTT
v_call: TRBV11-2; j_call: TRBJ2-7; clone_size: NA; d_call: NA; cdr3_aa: CASSLTRIYEQYF; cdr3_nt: TGTGCCAGCAGCTTAACACGTATTTACGAGCAGTACTTC
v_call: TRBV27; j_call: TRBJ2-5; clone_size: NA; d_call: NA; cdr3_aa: CASSFLGVGETQYF; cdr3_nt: TGTGCCAGCTCTTTCTTAGGGGTTGGGGAGACCCAGTACTTC
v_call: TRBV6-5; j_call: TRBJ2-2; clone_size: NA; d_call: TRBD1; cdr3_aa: CASSSGTVNTGELFF; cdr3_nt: TGTGCCAGCAGCTCAGGGACAGTTAACACCGGGGAGCTGTTTTTT
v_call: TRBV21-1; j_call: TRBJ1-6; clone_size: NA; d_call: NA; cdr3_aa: CASSKGASSYNSPLHF; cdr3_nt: TGTGCCAGCAGCAAAGGGGCAAGCTCCTATAATTCACCCCTCCACTTT
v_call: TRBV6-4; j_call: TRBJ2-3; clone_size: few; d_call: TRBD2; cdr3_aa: CASSATPSSSGGQYF; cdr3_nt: TGTGCCAGCAGTGCCACCCCTAGTTCGAGCGGGGGCCAGTATTTT
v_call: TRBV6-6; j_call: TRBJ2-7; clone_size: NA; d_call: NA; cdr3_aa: CASRGTSRSYEQYF; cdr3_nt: TGTGCCAGCAGGGGAACTAGTAGGTCCTACGAGCAGTACTTC
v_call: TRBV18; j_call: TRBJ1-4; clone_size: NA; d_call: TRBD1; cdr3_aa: CASSRDRVSDEKLFF; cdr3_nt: TGTGCCAGCTCCAGGGACAGGGTGTCGGATGAAAAACTGTTTTTT
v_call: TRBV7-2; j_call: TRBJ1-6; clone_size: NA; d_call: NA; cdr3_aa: CASSLTRIGSPLHF; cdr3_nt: TGTGCCAGCAGCTTAACGAGGATCGGATCACCCCTCCACTTT
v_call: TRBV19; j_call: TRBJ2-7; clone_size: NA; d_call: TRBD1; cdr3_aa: CASSIQLTGIHEQYF; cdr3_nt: TGTGCCAGTAGTATCCAACTGACAGGGATCCACGAGCAGTACTTC
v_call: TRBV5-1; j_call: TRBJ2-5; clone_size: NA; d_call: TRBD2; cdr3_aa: CASSFSRASGAQETQYF; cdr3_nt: TGCGCCAGCAGCTTCTCGAGGGCTAGCGGGGCCCAAGAGACCCAGTACTTC
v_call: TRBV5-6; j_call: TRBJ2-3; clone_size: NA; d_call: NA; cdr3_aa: CASSFDSRTQYF; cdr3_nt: TGTGCCAGCAGCTTTGACAGTCGTACGCAGTATTTT
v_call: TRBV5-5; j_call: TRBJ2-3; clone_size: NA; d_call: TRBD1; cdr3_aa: CASSIGQGGDTQYF; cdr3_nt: TGTGCCAGCAGCATTGGACAGGGCGGAGATACGCAGTATTTT
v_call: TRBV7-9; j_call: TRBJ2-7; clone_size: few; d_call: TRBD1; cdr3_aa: CASSSLDRIDEQYF; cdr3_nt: TGTGCCAGCAGCTCCTTGGACAGGATAGACGAGCAGTACTTC
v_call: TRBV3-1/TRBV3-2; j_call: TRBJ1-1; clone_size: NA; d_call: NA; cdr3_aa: CASSQDARRSAEAFF; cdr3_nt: TGTGCCAGCAGCCAAGACGCGCGAAGATCGGCTGAAGCTTTCTTT
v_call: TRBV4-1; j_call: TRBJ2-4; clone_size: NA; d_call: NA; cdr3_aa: CASSQDLPGSVAKNIQYF; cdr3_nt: TGCGCCAGCAGCCAAGACCTTCCGGGATCGGTAGCCAAAAACATTCAGTACTTC
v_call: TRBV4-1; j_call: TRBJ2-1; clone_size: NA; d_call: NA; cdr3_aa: CASSQAREYNEQFF; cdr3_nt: TGCGCCAGCAGCCAAGCCAGGGAATACAATGAGCAGTTCTTC
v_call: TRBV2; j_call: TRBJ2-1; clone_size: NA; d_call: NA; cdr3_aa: CASSDRGAKFYNEQFF; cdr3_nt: TGTGCCAGCAGTGATCGGGGGGCAAAATTCTACAATGAGCAGTTCTTC
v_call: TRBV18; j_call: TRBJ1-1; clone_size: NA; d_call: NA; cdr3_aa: CASSPLEGTEAFF; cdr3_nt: TGTGCCAGCTCCCCTTTGGAGGGGACTGAAGCTTTCTTT
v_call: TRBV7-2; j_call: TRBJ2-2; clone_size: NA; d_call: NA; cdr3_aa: CASSLYKGDAGELFF; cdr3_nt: TGTGCCAGCAGCTTATATAAGGGAGACGCCGGGGAGCTGTTTTTT
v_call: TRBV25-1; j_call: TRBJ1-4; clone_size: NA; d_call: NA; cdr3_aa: CASRDLGGADEKLFF; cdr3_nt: TGTGCCAGCAGGGACCTAGGGGGGGCCGATGAAAAACTGTTTTTT
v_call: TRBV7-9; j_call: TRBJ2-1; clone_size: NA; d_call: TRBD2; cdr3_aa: CASRSSIAGPESSYNEQFF; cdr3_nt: TGTGCCAGCAGATCTTCTATAGCGGGCCCCGAAAGCTCCTACAATGAGCAGTTCTTC
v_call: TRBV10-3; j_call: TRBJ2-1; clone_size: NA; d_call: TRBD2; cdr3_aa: CAISDRLAGGHEQFF; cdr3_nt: TGTGCCATCAGTGATAGACTAGCGGGGGGGCATGAGCAGTTCTTC
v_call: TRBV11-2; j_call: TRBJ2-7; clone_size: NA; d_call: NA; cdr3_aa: CASSLVSYEQYF; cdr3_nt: TGTGCCAGCAGCCTCGTCTCCTACGAGCAGTACTTC
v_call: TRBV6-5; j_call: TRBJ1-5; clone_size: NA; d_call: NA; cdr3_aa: CASSRSGGGQPQHF; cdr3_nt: TGTGCCAGCAGTAGGAGCGGCGGGGGTCAGCCCCAGCATTTT
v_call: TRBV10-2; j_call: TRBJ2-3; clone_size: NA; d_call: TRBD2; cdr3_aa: CASSGIRSTDTQYF; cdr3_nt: TGCGCCTCTAGCGGGATCAGGAGCACAGATACGCAGTATTTT
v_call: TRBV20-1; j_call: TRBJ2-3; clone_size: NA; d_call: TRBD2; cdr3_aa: CSASRRLAGEVDTQYF; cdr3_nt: TGCAGTGCTAGTCGGAGACTAGCGGGAGAGGTAGATACGCAGTATTTT
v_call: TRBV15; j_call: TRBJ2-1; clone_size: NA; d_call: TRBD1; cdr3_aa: CATSREWDRGLNEQFF; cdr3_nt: TGTGCCACCAGCAGAGAATGGGACAGGGGGCTTAATGAGCAGTTCTTC
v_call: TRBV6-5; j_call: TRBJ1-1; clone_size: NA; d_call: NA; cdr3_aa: CASSRDSRITEAFF; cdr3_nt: TGTGCCAGCAGCCGAGACAGTAGAATCACTGAAGCTTTCTTT
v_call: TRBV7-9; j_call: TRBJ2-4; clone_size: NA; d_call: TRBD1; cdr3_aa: CASSWDRGLDIQYF; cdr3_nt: TGTGCCAGCAGCTGGGACAGGGGGCTTGACATTCAGTACTTC
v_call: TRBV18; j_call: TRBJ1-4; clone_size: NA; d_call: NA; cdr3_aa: CASSPPRATNEKLFF; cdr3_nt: TGTGCCAGCTCACCACCCAGGGCGACTAATGAAAAACTGTTTTTT
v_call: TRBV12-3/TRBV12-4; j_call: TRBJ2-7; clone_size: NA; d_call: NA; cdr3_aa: CASSPGVRLYF; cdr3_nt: TGTGCCAGCAGTCCCGGAGTCCGGCTGTACTTC
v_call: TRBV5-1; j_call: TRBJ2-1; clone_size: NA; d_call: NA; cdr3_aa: CASRRLASYNEQFF; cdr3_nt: TGCGCCAGCCGACGGCTAGCGTCTTACAATGAGCAGTTCTTC
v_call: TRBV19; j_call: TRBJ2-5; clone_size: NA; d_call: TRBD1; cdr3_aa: CASSNNPGTGWETQYF; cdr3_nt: TGTGCCAGTAGTAATAACCCCGGGACAGGGTGGGAGACCCAGTACTTC
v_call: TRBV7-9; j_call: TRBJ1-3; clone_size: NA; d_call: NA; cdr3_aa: CASSRTRDNSGNTIYF; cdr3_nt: TGTGCCAGCAGTCGGACCCGGGACAACTCTGGAAACACCATATATTTT
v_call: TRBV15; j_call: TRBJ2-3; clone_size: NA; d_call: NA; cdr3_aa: CATSRGATDTQYF; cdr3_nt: TGTGCCACCAGCAGGGGAGCCACAGATACGCAGTATTTT
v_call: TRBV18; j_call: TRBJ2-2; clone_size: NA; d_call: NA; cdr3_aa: CASSPPAGVIGELFF; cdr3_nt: TGTGCCAGCTCACCACCGGCAGGGGTTATCGGGGAGCTGTTTTTT
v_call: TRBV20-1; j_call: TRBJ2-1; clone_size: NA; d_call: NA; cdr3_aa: CSARPESVEFF; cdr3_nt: TGCAGTGCTAGGCCCGAGAGCGTGGAGTTCTTC
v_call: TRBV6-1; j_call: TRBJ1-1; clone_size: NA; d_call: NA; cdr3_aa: CASSEYGGSTNTEAFF; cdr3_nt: TGTGCCAGCAGTGAATATGGGGGCAGCACGAACACTGAAGCTTTCTTT
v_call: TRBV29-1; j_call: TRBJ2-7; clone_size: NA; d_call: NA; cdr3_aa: CSVGQASYEQYF; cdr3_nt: TGCAGCGTTGGGCAGGCCTCCTACGAGCAGTACTTC